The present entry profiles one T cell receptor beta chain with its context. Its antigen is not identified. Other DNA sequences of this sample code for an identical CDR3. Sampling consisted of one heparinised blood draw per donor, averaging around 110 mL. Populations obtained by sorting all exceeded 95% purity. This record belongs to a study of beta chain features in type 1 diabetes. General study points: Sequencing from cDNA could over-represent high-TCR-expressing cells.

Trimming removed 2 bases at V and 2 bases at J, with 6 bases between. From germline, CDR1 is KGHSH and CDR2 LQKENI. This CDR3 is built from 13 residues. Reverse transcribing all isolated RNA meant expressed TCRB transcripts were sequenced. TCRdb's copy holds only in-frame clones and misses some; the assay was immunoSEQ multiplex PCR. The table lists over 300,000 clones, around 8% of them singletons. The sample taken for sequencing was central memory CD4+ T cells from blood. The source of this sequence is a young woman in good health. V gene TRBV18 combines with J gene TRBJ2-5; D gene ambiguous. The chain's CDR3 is CASSPSQQETQYF. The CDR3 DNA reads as TGTGCCAGCTCACCAAGCCAGCAAGAGACCCAGTACTTC.